The 2 T cell receptor beta chains below all came from one sample that was sequenced in a study of cytomegalovirus exposure and HLA in healthy donors. With 60 Vbeta and 13 Jbeta primers, the PCR was carried out. TCRdb keeps only in-frame clones here, not all; method: immunoSEQ multiplex PCR. The table records more than 150,000 clones, around three quarters of them present only once. Sequenced input: PBMCs. Receptor source: a woman aged 25-40 years in good health and CMV-seropositive.

The gene calls are TRBV9 and TRBJ2-7, with 7 bases that match TRBD1. The CDR3 spans 15 residues. The V gene end was trimmed by 3 bases and the J gene end by 2 bases; junction bases not matched to a gene: 8. Per the germline V gene, CDR1 is SGDLS and CDR2 is YYNGEE. CDR3 region: CASSEDEGATYEQYF. In DNA, the CDR3 is TGTGCCAGCAGCGAAGACGAGGGGGCGACCTACGAGCAGTACTTC. Together with reference TRBV9 and TRBJ2-7, the CDR3 gives the full variable domain: DSGVTQTPKHLITATGQRVTLRCSPRSGDLSVYWYQQSLDQGLQFLIQYYNGEERAKGNILERFSAQQFPDLHSELNLSSLELGDSALYFCASSEDEGATYEQYFGPGTRLTVT.

This rearrangement joins TRBV18 to TRBJ2-1, with 8 positions matching TRBD1. Germline V gives CDR1 KGHSH, CDR2 LQKENI. Germline trimming cut 4 bases from V and 6 bases from J; bases unmatched to any gene: 11. The CDR3 is 16 residues long. CDR3 sequence reads: CASSHLGQVVGNEQFF. DNA of the CDR3: TGTGCCAGCTCACACCTGGGACAGGTCGTGGGCAATGAGCAGTTCTTC.